These 7 T cell receptor beta chains were sequenced from one sample in a study of blood T cell repertoires in COVID-19. TCRdb keeps only in-frame clones here, not all; method: immunoSEQ multiplex PCR. The sample has more than 85,000 clones, 70% to 90% seen once. Source material: peripheral blood. Receptors originate from a man over 45 with active or convalescent COVID-19.

The chain employs TRBV10-1 and TRBJ2-3, with D possibly being TRBD1 (5 bases). V lost 8 bases to trimming and J lost 2 bases, with 8 bases between them. Germline values: CDR1 WNHNN, CDR2 SYGVQD (reference sequence). The CDR3 runs to 12 residues. CDR3: CASEGDTDTQYF. CDR3 bases: TGCGCCAGCGAAGGGGACACAGATACGCAGTATTTT.

The chain recombines TRBV18 with TRBJ1-4; 12 nucleotides align to TRBD1. Germline assignment: CDR1 KGHSH and CDR2 LQKENI. This CDR3 contains 15 residues. V was clipped by 4 bases and J by 8 bases; unmatched bases: 5. This CDR3 is CASSRDRGRLEKLFF. As DNA, the CDR3 is TGTGCCAGCTCACGGGACAGGGGGCGCTTGGAAAAACTGTTTTTT. Combining the CDR3 with reference TRBV18 and TRBJ1-4 gives the whole variable domain NAGVMQNPRHLVRRRGQEARLRCSPMKGHSHVYWYRQLPEEGLKFMVYLQKENIIDESGMPKERFSAEFPKEGPSILRIQQVVRGDSAAYFCASSRDRGRLEKLFFGSGTQLSVL.

The chain has TRBV27 and TRBJ1-2; tentatively, D is TRBD1 (6 bases). V was pared by 0 bases and J by 7 bases, with 9 bases between. This CDR3 is built from 13 residues. The V gene's germline CDR1 is MNHEY and CDR2 SMNVEV (reference sequence). CDR3 region: CASSLSYRAGYTF. DNA for the CDR3: TGTGCCAGCAGTTTATCTTACAGGGCTGGCTACACCTTC.

The chain is built from TRBV2 and TRBJ1-1, with D possibly being TRBD1 (5 bases). V was clipped by 5 bases and J by 1 base, with 5 bases between them. CDR1 is SNHLY, CDR2 FYNNEI, per germline. CDR3 length: 12 amino acids. In DNA form, the CDR3 reads TGTGCCAGCAGTACAGGGAACACTGAAGCTTTCTTT. This translates into CASSTGNTEAFF.

The chain uses TRBV7-5 and TRBJ2-7; the DNA was not used to check the table's D call, TRBD1. TRBV7-5 is shown as a pseudogene. The CDR3 has 18 amino acids. CDR3 sequence: CVRSLAPARQGLVYEQYV. CDR3 nucleotide sequence: TGTGTCAGAAGCTTAGCCCCCGCGAGGCAGGGTCTTGTCTACGAGCAGTACGTC.

The rearrangement uses TRBV19 and TRBJ2-1, with 12 bases that match TRBD1. V shed 5 bases, J shed 6 bases, and the junction held 5 bases outside the gene matches. CDR1 is LNHDA, CDR2 SQIVND, per germline (reference sequence). The CDR3 loop spans 15 amino acids. The CDR3 DNA reads TGTGCCAGTAGTGCCGGGACAGGGGGCCCCAATGAGCAGTTCTTC. It encodes CASSAGTGGPNEQFF.

This chain uses TRBV12-5 with TRBJ2-3; 10 bases are a match to TRBD2. This CDR3 is built from 18 residues. The junction had 12 bases not matched to a gene; V was cut back by 6 bases and J by 0 bases. The V gene's germline CDR1 is LGHNT and CDR2 FRNRAP. CDR3 nucleotide sequence: TGTGCTAGTGGGGAAACTCGCTCTAGCGGGGGTAGCACAGATACGCAGTATTTT. Protein: CASGETRSSGGSTDTQYF.